These T cell receptor beta chains were read from a single sample in a study of monozygotic twins with cystic fibrosis. The assay was immunoSEQ multiplex PCR, and TCRdb's table has in-frame clones only and misses some. The sample lists approximately 24,000 clones, roughly 96% occurring once. Sequenced material: blood. These receptors all stem from a girl aged 2 to 10 with cystic fibrosis. Both conserved end residues are part of each CDR3. D genes are given only for firm matches. Clone size is given for some rows only: seen once, a few or many times, or a class if the clone is expanded.

v_gene	d_gene	abundance	j_gene	CDR3aa	CDR3nt
TRBV19	TRBD1	-	TRBJ2-7	CASSIDGRTGPLGQYF	TGTGCCAGTAGTATTGACGGCCGGACAGGCCCCCTTGGGCAGTACTTC
TRBV4-2	-	-	TRBJ1-3	CASGTGSPNTIYF	TGTGCCAGCGGAACAGGGTCCCCAAACACCATATATTTT
TRBV29-1	-	-	TRBJ2-7	CSVILGYEQYF	TGCAGCGTGATTCTAGGCTACGAGCAGTACTTC
TRBV5-1	TRBD2	-	TRBJ2-1	CASSPAGGNPYNEQFF	TGCGCCAGCAGCCCAGCGGGAGGAAACCCCTACAATGAGCAGTTCTTC
TRBV14	-	-	TRBJ2-2	CASSQAVGGELFF	TGTGCCAGCAGCCAAGCTGTGGGGGGGGAGCTGTTTTTT
TRBV28	-	-	TRBJ2-3	CASSLGGVTDTQYF	TGTGCCAGCAGTTTGGGGGGAGTCACAGATACGCAGTATTTT
TRBV9	-	-	TRBJ2-1	CASSVRITNEQFF	TGTGCCAGCAGCGTTAGAATCACCAATGAGCAGTTCTTC
TRBV4-1	-	once	TRBJ2-1	CASSPPVRYNEQFF	TGCGCCAGCAGCCCCCCAGTGCGGTACAATGAGCAGTTCTTC
TRBV19	-	-	TRBJ1-5	CARGRTEPTLSNQPQHF	TGTGCCAGGGGCCGGACAGAACCGACGTTAAGCAATCAGCCCCAGCATTTT
TRBV5-4	TRBD2	-	TRBJ2-1	CASSFGAGGSWNEQFF	TGTGCCAGCAGCTTCGGTGCGGGAGGAAGCTGGAATGAGCAGTTCTTC
TRBV27	-	-	TRBJ2-7	CASSARGGEQYF	TGTGCCAGCAGCGCCAGGGGCGGCGAGCAGTACTTC
TRBV5-1	TRBD1	-	TRBJ2-7	CASSLPQETGDEQYF	TGCGCCAGCAGCTTGCCGCAAGAGACAGGGGACGAGCAGTACTTC
TRBV5-1	-	-	TRBJ1-5	CASSPTPVSNQPQHF	TGCGCCAGCAGCCCAACACCCGTTAGCAATCAGCCCCAGCATTTT
TRBV7-2	-	-	TRBJ2-1	CASSPPNEQFF	TGTGCCAGCAGCCCTCCCAATGAGCAGTTCTTC
TRBV30	TRBD2	-	TRBJ2-2	CAWEPGTSGRAGELFF	TGTGCCTGGGAGCCCGGGACTAGCGGGAGGGCCGGGGAGCTGTTTTTT
TRBV19	-	-	TRBJ2-1	CASSNEIWGDEQFF	TGTGCCAGTAGTAACGAGATCTGGGGGGATGAGCAGTTCTTC
TRBV10-3	-	-	TRBJ1-2	CAISEKNEGQSYGYTF	TGTGCCATCAGTGAGAAAAACGAGGGGCAAAGCTATGGCTACACCTTC
TRBV19	TRBD2	-	TRBJ2-7	CASSILVAGVGHEQYF	TGTGCCAGTAGTATCCTAGTAGCGGGAGTGGGTCACGAGCAGTACTTC
TRBV4-3	-	-	TRBJ2-3	CASSHLATDTQYF	TGCGCCAGCAGCCATCTCGCAACAGATACGCAGTATTTT
TRBV4-3	-	-	TRBJ2-3	CASSQQRAFSTDTQYF	TGCGCCAGCAGCCAACAGCGGGCGTTTAGCACAGATACGCAGTATTTT
TRBV2	-	-	TRBJ2-1	CASSEQTPTYNEQFF	TGTGCCAGCAGTGAGCAGACTCCCACCTACAATGAGCAGTTCTTC
TRBV7-6	TRBD2	-	TRBJ2-7	CASSPVSGRDEQYF	TGTGCCAGCAGCCCAGTTAGCGGGAGGGACGAGCAGTACTTC
TRBV5-1	-	-	TRBJ2-3	CASSLVSRSTDTQYF	TGCGCCAGCAGCTTGGTATCGCGGTCCACAGATACGCAGTATTTT
TRBV2	-	-	TRBJ2-3	CASKRLSTDTQYF	TGTGCCAGCAAGAGACTTAGCACAGATACGCAGTATTTT
TRBV7-9	-	once	TRBJ2-7	CASSPRDGSYEQYF	TGTGCCAGCAGCCCCAGGGACGGTTCCTACGAGCAGTACTTC
TRBV28	-	-	TRBJ2-7	CASSLEVEGRLGEQYF	TGTGCCAGCAGTTTAGAGGTTGAGGGCCGTCTGGGAGAGCAGTACTTC
TRBV5-1	-	-	TRBJ1-3	CASSEGSGNTIYF	TGCGCCAGCAGCGAGGGATCTGGAAACACCATATATTTT
TRBV9	-	-	TRBJ1-5	CASSVGGASNQPQHF	TGTGCCAGCAGCGTAGGGGGTGCTAGCAATCAGCCCCAGCATTTT
TRBV5-1	TRBD2	-	TRBJ2-7	CASSLVRTSGRKKGDYEQYF	TGCGCCAGCAGCTTGGTCCGGACTAGCGGGAGGAAAAAAGGGGACTACGAGCAGTACTTC
TRBV4-3	TRBD2	once	TRBJ2-3	CASSQDRLLAGGGIDTQYF	TGCGCCAGCAGCCAAGATCGGCTGCTAGCGGGAGGAGGGATAGATACGCAGTATTTT
TRBV28	TRBD1	-	TRBJ1-4	CASSTKQGASEKLFF	TGTGCCAGCAGCACGAAACAGGGGGCCAGTGAAAAACTGTTTTTT
TRBV10-2	-	few	TRBJ1-1	CASMEGTNTEAFF	TGCGCCAGCATGGAGGGGACGAACACTGAAGCTTTCTTT
TRBV30	-	-	TRBJ1-3	CAWKRGASGNTIYF	TGTGCCTGGAAGAGGGGGGCCTCTGGAAACACCATATATTTT
TRBV7-8	-	-	TRBJ1-4	CATGLANEKLFF	TGTGCCACAGGGCTGGCTAATGAAAAACTGTTTTTT
TRBV7-2	-	-	TRBJ2-2	CASEGLAHTGELFF	TGTGCCAGCGAGGGCCTAGCCCACACCGGGGAGCTGTTTTTT
TRBV14	-	-	TRBJ2-5	CASSQDDPSGRRRETQYF	TGTGCCAGCAGCCAAGATGACCCGAGTGGGCGCAGGAGAGAGACCCAGTACTTC
TRBV25-1	-	-	TRBJ2-6	CASSEWDPSGANVLTF	TGTGCCAGCAGTGAATGGGATCCCTCTGGGGCCAACGTCCTGACTTTC
TRBV4-1	-	-	TRBJ1-5	CASSHVDVLPSGNQPQHF	TGCGCCAGCAGCCATGTCGACGTTCTGCCGAGCGGCAATCAGCCCCAGCATTTT
TRBV4-3	TRBD1	-	TRBJ2-3	CASSQDGTARTDTQYF	TGCGCCAGCAGCCAAGACGGGACAGCTCGCACAGATACGCAGTATTTT
TRBV13	-	-	TRBJ1-2	CASSFYELSNYGYTF	TGTGCCAGCAGCTTTTATGAGCTATCTAACTATGGCTACACCTTC
TRBV18	-	once	TRBJ2-7	CASSPEEHEQYF	TGTGCCAGCTCACCAGAGGAACACGAGCAGTACTTC
TRBV2	-	-	TRBJ2-7	CASSDTGLVEQYF	TGTGCCAGCAGTGATACAGGGTTGGTCGAGCAGTACTTC
TRBV18	-	-	TRBJ2-1	CASSTENTGNNEQFF	TGTGCCAGCTCAACGGAGAACACAGGAAACAATGAGCAGTTCTTC
TRBV25-1	-	-	TRBJ2-1	CATEGPTSNEQFF	TGTGCCACTGAGGGACCCACTTCTAATGAGCAGTTCTTC
TRBV4-2	-	-	TRBJ2-4	CASSPPGEKVKNIQYF	TGTGCCAGCAGCCCTCCAGGGGAAAAGGTCAAAAACATTCAGTACTTC
TRBV27	TRBD2	-	TRBJ2-7	CASSPHFSGLGLYEQYF	TGTGCCAGCAGTCCGCACTTCTCGGGACTAGGTCTTTACGAGCAGTACTTC
TRBV7-9	-	-	TRBJ2-6	CASSFFSGANVLTF	TGTGCCAGCAGCTTTTTCTCTGGGGCCAACGTCCTGACTTTC
TRBV7-2	TRBD1	-	TRBJ2-1	CARRETGGNEQFF	TGTGCCAGGAGGGAGACAGGGGGCAATGAGCAGTTCTTC
TRBV4-2	TRBD2	-	TRBJ2-1	CASSPGLAEQNEQFF	TGTGCCAGCAGCCCGGGACTAGCGGAACAAAATGAGCAGTTCTTC
TRBV2	TRBD2	-	TRBJ2-2	CAIWRGATGELFF	TGTGCCATATGGCGGGGGGCGACCGGGGAGCTGTTTTTT
TRBV28	TRBD2	-	TRBJ2-7	CASSSGTSPTYEQYF	TGTGCCAGCAGTTCCGGGACTAGCCCTACCTACGAGCAGTACTTC
TRBV7-9	-	-	TRBJ2-2	CASSLSDTFTGELFF	TGTGCCAGCAGCTTATCGGACACCTTCACCGGGGAGCTGTTTTTT
TRBV30	-	-	TRBJ2-2	CAWTTPVRDVTGELFF	TGTGCCTGGACCACCCCCGTCAGGGACGTCACCGGGGAGCTGTTTTTT
TRBV30	TRBD1	-	TRBJ2-7	CAWSAHHDLGTGAEQYF	TGTGCCTGGAGTGCACACCATGACCTAGGGACAGGGGCCGAGCAGTACTTC
TRBV6-4	TRBD2	-	TRBJ2-1	CASSPGLVTDEQFF	TGTGCCAGCAGCCCGGGACTAGTAACGGATGAGCAGTTCTTC